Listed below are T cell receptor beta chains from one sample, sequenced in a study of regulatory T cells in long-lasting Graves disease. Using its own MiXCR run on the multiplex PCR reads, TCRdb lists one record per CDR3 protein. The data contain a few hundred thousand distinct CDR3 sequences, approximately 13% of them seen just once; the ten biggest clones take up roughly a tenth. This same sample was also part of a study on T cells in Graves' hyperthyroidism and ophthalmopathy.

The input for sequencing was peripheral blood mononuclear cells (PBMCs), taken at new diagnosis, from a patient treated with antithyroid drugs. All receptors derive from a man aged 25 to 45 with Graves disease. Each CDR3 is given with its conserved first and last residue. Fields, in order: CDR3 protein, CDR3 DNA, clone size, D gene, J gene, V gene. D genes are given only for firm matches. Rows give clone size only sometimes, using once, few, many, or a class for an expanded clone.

CDR3aa: CASSRGDGSMTDTQYF; CDR3nt: TGTGCCAGCAGCCGGGGGGACGGAAGTATGACAGATACGCAGTATTTT; abundance: many; d_gene: TRBD2; j_gene: TRBJ2-3; v_gene: TRBV27
CDR3aa: CASSPADRVYNEQFF; CDR3nt: TGTGCCAGCAGCCCTGCGGACAGGGTTTACAATGAGCAGTTCTTC; abundance: many; d_gene: TRBD1; j_gene: TRBJ2-1; v_gene: TRBV7-8
CDR3aa: CASSFGTRRTDTQYF; CDR3nt: TGTGCCAGCAGCTTCGGGACTAGACGCACAGATACGCAGTATTTT; abundance: many; d_gene: TRBD2; j_gene: TRBJ2-3; v_gene: TRBV5-6
CDR3aa: CATSTWTGGNEQFF; CDR3nt: TGTGCCACCAGCACCTGGACAGGGGGCAATGAGCAGTTCTTC; abundance: many; d_gene: TRBD1; j_gene: TRBJ2-1; v_gene: TRBV15
CDR3aa: CASSSLAGRGWYNEQFF; CDR3nt: TGCGCCAGCAGTTCACTAGCGGGGAGAGGTTGGTACAATGAGCAGTTCTTC; abundance: -; d_gene: TRBD2; j_gene: TRBJ2-1; v_gene: TRBV6-2/TRBV6-3
CDR3aa: CASSPWAGNTGELFF; CDR3nt: TGTGCCAGCAGCCCATGGGCGGGGAACACCGGGGAGCTGTTTTTT; abundance: -; d_gene: -; j_gene: TRBJ2-2; v_gene: TRBV5-8
CDR3aa: CASSSSGTGGFEQYF; CDR3nt: TGTGCCAGCAGTAGCTCCGGGACAGGGGGCTTCGAGCAGTACTTC; abundance: many; d_gene: TRBD1; j_gene: TRBJ2-7; v_gene: TRBV6-1
CDR3aa: CASSQDPPGGGRNEQFF; CDR3nt: TGTGCCAGCAGCCAAGATCCGCCAGGGGGCGGACGGAATGAGCAGTTCTTC; abundance: many; d_gene: TRBD1; j_gene: TRBJ2-1; v_gene: TRBV3-1
CDR3aa: CASSPTHEGRVGQPQHF; CDR3nt: TGTGCCAGCAGTCCTACCCACGAGGGAAGGGTAGGTCAGCCCCAGCATTTT; abundance: many; d_gene: -; j_gene: TRBJ1-5; v_gene: TRBV27
CDR3aa: CAWSVLSEQFF; CDR3nt: TGTGCCTGGAGTGTACTTAGTGAGCAGTTCTTC; abundance: many; d_gene: -; j_gene: TRBJ2-1; v_gene: TRBV30
CDR3aa: CACQSTDTQYF; CDR3nt: TGTGCCTGCCAATCAACAGATACGCAGTATTTT; abundance: few; d_gene: -; j_gene: TRBJ2-3; v_gene: TRBV19
CDR3aa: CASRQGLAATYEQYF; CDR3nt: TGCGCCAGCCGACAAGGGCTAGCGGCCACCTACGAGCAGTACTTC; abundance: many; d_gene: TRBD2; j_gene: TRBJ2-7; v_gene: TRBV5-1
CDR3aa: CASSLGPAQHF; CDR3nt: TGTGCCAGCAGCTTAGGCCCGGCCCAGCATTTT; abundance: many; d_gene: -; j_gene: TRBJ1-5; v_gene: TRBV7-9
CDR3aa: CASSVASPGELFF; CDR3nt: TGTGCCAGCAGCGTAGCGAGCCCCGGGGAGCTGTTTTTT; abundance: -; d_gene: -; j_gene: TRBJ2-2; v_gene: TRBV9
CDR3aa: CSVGGSVNQPQHF; CDR3nt: TGCAGCGTCGGGGGGTCAGTCAATCAGCCCCAGCATTTT; abundance: many; d_gene: -; j_gene: TRBJ1-5; v_gene: TRBV29-1
CDR3aa: CASSLPQGGEQYF; CDR3nt: TGTGCCAGCAGCTTGCCTCAGGGGGGAGAGCAGTACTTC; abundance: many; d_gene: -; j_gene: TRBJ2-7; v_gene: TRBV7-2
CDR3aa: CASTGGRFPYEQYF; CDR3nt: TGTGCCAGCACCGGGGGAAGGTTCCCCTACGAGCAGTACTTC; abundance: -; d_gene: -; j_gene: TRBJ2-7; v_gene: TRBV7-2
CDR3aa: CSARGFITSGPNTGELFF; CDR3nt: TGCAGTGCTAGAGGGTTTATCACTAGCGGGCCGAACACCGGGGAGCTGTTTTTT; abundance: many; d_gene: TRBD2; j_gene: TRBJ2-2; v_gene: TRBV20-1
CDR3aa: CASSPPLAGGFYEQYF; CDR3nt: TGTGCCAGCTCACCACCACTAGCGGGAGGGTTCTACGAGCAGTACTTC; abundance: -; d_gene: TRBD2; j_gene: TRBJ2-7; v_gene: TRBV18
CDR3aa: CSALGASGSWEQYF; CDR3nt: TGCAGTGCCTTGGGGGCTAGCGGGAGCTGGGAGCAGTACTTC; abundance: -; d_gene: TRBD2; j_gene: TRBJ2-7; v_gene: TRBV20-1
CDR3aa: CASSRQGSSSGANVLTF; CDR3nt: TGTGCCAGCAGCCGACAGGGGTCGTCTTCTGGGGCCAACGTCCTGACTTTC; abundance: -; d_gene: TRBD1; j_gene: TRBJ2-6; v_gene: TRBV5-8
CDR3aa: CSASAGQETQYF; CDR3nt: TGCAGTGCTTCCGCAGGGCAAGAGACCCAGTACTTC; abundance: many; d_gene: -; j_gene: TRBJ2-5; v_gene: TRBV20-1
CDR3aa: CASSSRGTRLNTEAFF; CDR3nt: TGTGCCAGCAGCTCCCGGGGGACTAGGCTGAACACTGAAGCTTTCTTT; abundance: few; d_gene: -; j_gene: TRBJ1-1; v_gene: TRBV7-2
CDR3aa: CSVDGWTFPSSYNEQFF; CDR3nt: TGCAGCGTTGATGGCTGGACTTTCCCGAGCTCCTACAATGAGCAGTTCTTC; abundance: many; d_gene: -; j_gene: TRBJ2-1; v_gene: TRBV29-1
CDR3aa: CSVEGTSGRWEQFF; CDR3nt: TGCAGCGTTGAAGGAACTAGCGGGAGGTGGGAGCAGTTCTTC; abundance: few; d_gene: TRBD2; j_gene: TRBJ2-1; v_gene: TRBV29-1
CDR3aa: CASSPGGLAGVKQYF; CDR3nt: TGTGCCAGCAGTCCCGGCGGACTAGCGGGAGTGAAGCAGTACTTC; abundance: -; d_gene: TRBD2; j_gene: TRBJ2-7; v_gene: TRBV12-3/TRBV12-4
CDR3aa: CASVVGANPNTEAFF; CDR3nt: TGTGCCAGCGTAGTAGGAGCTAACCCCAACACTGAAGCTTTCTTT; abundance: few; d_gene: -; j_gene: TRBJ1-1; v_gene: TRBV19